A selection of T cell receptor beta chains follows, all from one sample in a study of T-cell memory formation after mild COVID-19. Via MiXCR, TCRdb re-called the 5' RACE reads, giving one row per CDR3 protein. The sample has about 210,000 distinct CDR3 sequences, 10% to 13% seen once; the top ten hold approximately 3%. Sequenced input: PBMCs or a T cell subset sorted from them (not recorded which). The source of these receptors is a man between 18 and 35 years old who had mild COVID-19 (a few samples of this study predate the infection). Cell type and time point are not known. Each CDR3 is given with its conserved first and last residue. The order of the fields is CDR3 DNA, CDR3 protein, J gene, V gene, D gene, clone size. D genes are given only for firm matches. A clone size is listed for some rows: how often the clone was seen (once, few, many), or a class if it is expanded.

TGTGCCAGCAGCTGGGCAGAGCTTTACAATGAGCAGTTCTTC,CASSWAELYNEQFF,TRBJ2-1,TRBV7-8,NA,NA
TGTGCCAGCAGCCTTCATTCCGGGACTATTCAGTACTTC,CASSLHSGTIQYF,TRBJ2-4,TRBV5-4,NA,NA
TGTGCCAGCAGCTCTCACGGAAAGAGCTCCTACAATGAGCAGTTCTTC,CASSSHGKSSYNEQFF,TRBJ2-1,TRBV11-2,NA,NA
TGCAGCGTTGAAGGGGTAGGGGGGGCAAACACTGAAGCTTTCTTT,CSVEGVGGANTEAFF,TRBJ1-1,TRBV29-1,NA,few
TGTGCCAGCAGGGGGACTAGCGGGGCCTACGAGCAGTACTTC,CASRGTSGAYEQYF,TRBJ2-7,TRBV6-5,TRBD2,few
TGTGCCAGCAGCTTAATGGACAGCAACACTGAAGCTTTCTTT,CASSLMDSNTEAFF,TRBJ1-1,TRBV7-9,NA,NA
TGTGCCAGCAGGCAGGGTGGGACCGGGGAGCTGTTTTTT,CASRQGGTGELFF,TRBJ2-2,TRBV2,NA,few
TGCGCCAGCAGCCTCCTAGCGGGGCTCACAGATACGCAGTATTTT,CASSLLAGLTDTQYF,TRBJ2-3,TRBV5-1,TRBD2,few
TGTGCCAGCAGCTTGGCCAGGCAGGGGAACACTGAAGCTTTCTTT,CASSLARQGNTEAFF,TRBJ1-1,TRBV5-6,NA,NA
TGCAGTGCTAGAGAGCCGGGACAGAGGAATCAGCCCCAGCATTTT,CSAREPGQRNQPQHF,TRBJ1-5,TRBV20-1,TRBD1,few
TGTGCCAGCAGTTTATACAGGGCGAACACTGAAGCTTTCTTT,CASSLYRANTEAFF,TRBJ1-1,TRBV27,NA,many
TGTGCCAGCAGCCAGGGCGCTCTGACAGGCCCCCATGAGCAGTTCTTC,CASSQGALTGPHEQFF,TRBJ2-1,TRBV3-1,NA,NA
TGTGCCAGCAGCAAAGACACAGATACGCAGTATTTT,CASSKDTDTQYF,TRBJ2-3,TRBV7-3,NA,NA
TGTGCCAGCAGTTCGGCTGCAACTAATGAAAAACTGTTTTTT,CASSSAATNEKLFF,TRBJ1-4,TRBV7-2,NA,NA
TGTGCCAGCAGCGGAGGGACGGGCTACAATGAGCAGTTCTTC,CASSGGTGYNEQFF,TRBJ2-1,TRBV7-2,NA,NA
TGTGCCAGCAGCCCAGGACAGTATAGCAATCAGCCCCAGCATTTT,CASSPGQYSNQPQHF,TRBJ1-5,TRBV6-6,NA,few
TGTGCCAGCAGGGCGGGGGGGCCGTCCAATGAGCAGTTCTTC,CASRAGGPSNEQFF,TRBJ2-1,TRBV6-5,TRBD2,few
TGTGCCAGCAGCCCCTTAGGGGGGGGGCTCACCGGGGAGCTGTTTTTT,CASSPLGGGLTGELFF,TRBJ2-2,TRBV7-6,NA,NA
TGTGCCAGCAGCCAAGGACTCGGTAGCAATCAGCCCCAGCATTTT,CASSQGLGSNQPQHF,TRBJ1-5,TRBV7-6,NA,many
TGTGCCAGCAGTCGGGACGCCCTTAACCCCATCAGCAATCAGCCCCAGCATTTT,CASSRDALNPISNQPQHF,TRBJ1-5,TRBV12-3/TRBV12-4,NA,NA
TGTGCCAGCACTCGGGTAGGAAGAGCCTCTGGGGCCAACGTCCTGACTTTC,CASTRVGRASGANVLTF,TRBJ2-6,TRBV6-5,NA,NA
TGCAGTGCTAGATCCACATGGGGACAAGAGACCCAGTACTTC,CSARSTWGQETQYF,TRBJ2-5,TRBV20-1,NA,NA
TGTGCCAGCAGCACCCTAGCGGGGGGACGGGGTGAGCAGTTCTTC,CASSTLAGGRGEQFF,TRBJ2-1,TRBV11-2,TRBD2,few
TGTGCCAGCTCACGGGACAGCCCTCCGGCCAAAAACATTCAGTACTTC,CASSRDSPPAKNIQYF,TRBJ2-4,TRBV18,TRBD1,NA
TGTGCCAGCAGCCAAGTAGGGACAGGGGGCGATCAGCCCCAGCATTTT,CASSQVGTGGDQPQHF,TRBJ1-5,TRBV4-2,TRBD1,few
TGTGCCAGCAGCTTAGCCCTTAAGGGACCAATTAGTGAAGCTTTCTTT,CASSLALKGPISEAFF,TRBJ1-1,TRBV7-2,NA,few
TGTGCCAGCAGCTTCAGGACAGGACTAGCCAAAAACATTCAGTACTTC,CASSFRTGLAKNIQYF,TRBJ2-4,TRBV5-5,TRBD1,many
TGTGCCAGCAGTTTTACGACAGGGACTGAGCAGTTCTTC,CASSFTTGTEQFF,TRBJ2-1,TRBV12-3/TRBV12-4,TRBD1,few